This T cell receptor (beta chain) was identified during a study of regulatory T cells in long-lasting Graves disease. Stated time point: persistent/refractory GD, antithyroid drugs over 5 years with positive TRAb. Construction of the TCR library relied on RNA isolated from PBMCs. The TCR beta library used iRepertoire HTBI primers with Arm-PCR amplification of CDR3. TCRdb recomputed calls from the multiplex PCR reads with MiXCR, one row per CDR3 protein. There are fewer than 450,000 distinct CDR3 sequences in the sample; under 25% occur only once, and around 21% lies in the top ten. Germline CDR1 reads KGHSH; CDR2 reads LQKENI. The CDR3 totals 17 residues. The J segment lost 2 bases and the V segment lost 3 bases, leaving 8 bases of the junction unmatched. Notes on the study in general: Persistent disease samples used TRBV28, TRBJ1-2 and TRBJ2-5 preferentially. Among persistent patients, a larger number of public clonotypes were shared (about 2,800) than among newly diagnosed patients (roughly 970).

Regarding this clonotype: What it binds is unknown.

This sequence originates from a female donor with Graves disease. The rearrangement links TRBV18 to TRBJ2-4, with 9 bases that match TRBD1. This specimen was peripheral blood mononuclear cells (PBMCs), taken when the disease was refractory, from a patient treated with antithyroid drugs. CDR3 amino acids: CASSPLAGQGSKNIQYF. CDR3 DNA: TGTGCCAGCTCACCCTTAGCTGGACAGGGGTCCAAAAACATTCAGTACTTC. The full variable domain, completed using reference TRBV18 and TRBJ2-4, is NAGVMQNPRHLVRRRGQEARLRCSPMKGHSHVYWYRQLPEEGLKFMVYLQKENIIDESGMPKERFSAEFPKEGPSILRIQQVVRGDSAAYFCASSPLAGQGSKNIQYFGAGTRLSVL.